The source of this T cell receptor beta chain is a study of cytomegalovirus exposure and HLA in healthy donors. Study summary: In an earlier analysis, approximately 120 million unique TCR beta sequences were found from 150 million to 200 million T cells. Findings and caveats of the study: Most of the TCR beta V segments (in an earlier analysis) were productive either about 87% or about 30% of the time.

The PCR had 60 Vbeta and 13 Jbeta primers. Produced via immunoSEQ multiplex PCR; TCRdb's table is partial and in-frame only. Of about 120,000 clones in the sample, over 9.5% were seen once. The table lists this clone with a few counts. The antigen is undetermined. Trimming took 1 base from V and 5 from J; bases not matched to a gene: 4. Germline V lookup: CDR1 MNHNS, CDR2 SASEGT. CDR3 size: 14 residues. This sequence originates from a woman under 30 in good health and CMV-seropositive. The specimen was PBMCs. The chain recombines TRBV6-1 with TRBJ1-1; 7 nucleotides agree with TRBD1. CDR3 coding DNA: TGTGCCAGCAGTGAAGTGAGGGGACAGACTGAAGCTTTCTTT. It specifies CASSEVRGQTEAFF.